The 11 T cell receptor beta chains given below trace back to one sample, sequenced in a study of cytomegalovirus exposure and HLA in healthy donors. A multiplex PCR was run with 60 Vbeta primers and 13 Jbeta primers. TCRdb's table, derived via immunoSEQ multiplex PCR, lists solely in-frame clones and lacks some. The table has about 190,000 clones, 80% to 85% seen once. Sequencing was performed on PBMCs. Receptor source: a boy aged 5-17 years in good health and CMV-seronegative.

The chain links TRBV28 to TRBJ1-1; a weak D match, TRBD1 (6 bases). The CDR3 runs 12 residues. Germline lookup yields CDR1 MDHEN and CDR2 SYDVKM. V dropped 6 bases and J dropped 3 bases, with 8 bases sitting between them. CDR3 DNA sequence: TGTGCCAGCAGCTACAGGGACACTGAAGCTTTCTTT. Amino acid sequence: CASSYRDTEAFF.

The rearrangement joins TRBV4-3 to TRBJ1-2; D is possibly TRBD1 (5 bases). This CDR3 region has 15 residues. Germline CDR1 LGHNA, CDR2 YSLEER. The germline V and J ends were trimmed by 2 bases and 3 bases, with 13 bases remaining between them. The CDR3 DNA is TGCGCCAGCAGCCAATGGGTCAGGGAGGACTATGGCTACACCTTC. Translation: CASSQWVREDYGYTF.

The rearrangement joins TRBV7-2 to TRBJ2-4; 14 positions match TRBD2. Germline V gene sequence: CDR1 SGHTA, CDR2 FQGNSA. The CDR3 covers 16 residues. V lost 4 bases to trimming and J lost 3 bases; unmatched junction nucleotides: 2. The CDR3 loop is CASSSGLAGVKNIQYF. The CDR3 nucleotides read TGTGCCAGCAGCTCGGGACTAGCGGGAGTCAAAAACATTCAGTACTTC.

This chain links TRBV6-6 with TRBJ2-7; no clear D. The CDR3 spans 12 residues. Germline V gene lookup returns CDR1 MNHNY and CDR2 SVGAGI (reference sequence). With 8 bases removed from V and 1 base from J, the gap between germline ends came to 9 bases. CDR3 DNA sequence: TGTGCCAGCGGTATAGCTTCCTACGAGCAGTACTTC. Protein sequence: CASGIASYEQYF.

There are a few counts of this clone. V usage is TRBV5-4 and J usage is TRBJ2-7; 11 nucleotides agree with TRBD1. This CDR3 has 17 amino acids. The germline gives CDR1 SGHNT, CDR2 YYREEE (reference sequence). V shed 4 bases, J shed 3 bases, and the junction held 12 bases outside the gene matches. CDR3 sequence reads: CASSPFQGTGGYYEQYF. In DNA, the CDR3 is TGTGCCAGCAGCCCATTCCAGGGGACAGGGGGTTACTACGAGCAGTACTTC.

This clone appeared once. This chain connects TRBV11-3 to TRBJ2-1; 10 nucleotides line up with TRBD1. This CDR3 has 17 amino acids. Per the germline V gene, CDR1 is SGHNT and CDR2 is YENEEA. V trimming: 4 bases; J trimming: 3 bases; junction bases outside the gene matches: 9. CDR3 DNA: TGTGCCAGCAGCTCCTCTCTTGGACAGGGGGGCTACAATGAGCAGTTCTTC. It encodes CASSSSLGQGGYNEQFF.

The chain has TRBV11-2 and TRBJ2-7; TRBD2 is a possible D gene (6 bases). Germline CDR1 SGHAT, CDR2 FQNNGV. This CDR3 contains 13 residues. The V end lost 3 bases, the J end lost 2 bases, and 8 bases lay between the germline ends. The CDR3, as DNA: TGTGCCAGCAGCTTCTCTAGCGCCTACGAGCAGTACTTC. Encoded protein: CASSFSSAYEQYF.

The rearrangement joins TRBV6-5 to TRBJ1-2; 9 nucleotides align to TRBD1. Germline V gene sequence: CDR1 MNHEY, CDR2 SVGAGI. With V trimmed by 7 bases and J by 8 bases, 8 bases remained unmatched. This CDR3 has 13 residues. Here the CDR3 DNA reads TGTGCCAGCACTCTAACAGGGGGCCGGGGCTACACCTTC. It specifies CASTLTGGRGYTF.

The rearrangement uses TRBV4-3 and TRBJ2-7; 10 nucleotides align to TRBD1. V trimming: 1 base; J trimming: 5 bases; junction bases outside the gene matches: 5. This CDR3 comprises 15 residues. The germline V gene has CDR1 LGHNA and CDR2 YSLEER. This CDR3 reads CASSQVGTGVHEQYF. The CDR3, as DNA: TGCGCCAGCAGCCAAGTCGGGACAGGGGTTCACGAGCAGTACTTC.

This chain uses TRBV7-2 with TRBJ2-4; a possible D gene is TRBD2 (5 bases). Germline assignment: CDR1 SGHTA and CDR2 FQGNSA. Trimming pared 3 bases from V and 3 bases from J, leaving 6 bases between. The CDR3 covers 13 residues. CDR3 sequence: CASSFRDKNIQYF. CDR3 nucleotides: TGTGCCAGCAGCTTCCGGGACAAAAACATTCAGTACTTC.

The chain links TRBV5-5 to TRBJ1-6, with 7 bases identical to TRBD1. The ends lost 4 bases at V and 10 bases at J; junction bases unmatched: 11. Germline-derived CDR1 and CDR2 are SGHKS and YYEKEE (reference sequence). CDR3 length: 15 amino acids. CDR3 in amino acids: CASSIGQVAESPLHF. CDR3 nucleotide sequence: TGTGCCAGCAGCATAGGACAGGTAGCGGAATCACCCCTCCACTTT.